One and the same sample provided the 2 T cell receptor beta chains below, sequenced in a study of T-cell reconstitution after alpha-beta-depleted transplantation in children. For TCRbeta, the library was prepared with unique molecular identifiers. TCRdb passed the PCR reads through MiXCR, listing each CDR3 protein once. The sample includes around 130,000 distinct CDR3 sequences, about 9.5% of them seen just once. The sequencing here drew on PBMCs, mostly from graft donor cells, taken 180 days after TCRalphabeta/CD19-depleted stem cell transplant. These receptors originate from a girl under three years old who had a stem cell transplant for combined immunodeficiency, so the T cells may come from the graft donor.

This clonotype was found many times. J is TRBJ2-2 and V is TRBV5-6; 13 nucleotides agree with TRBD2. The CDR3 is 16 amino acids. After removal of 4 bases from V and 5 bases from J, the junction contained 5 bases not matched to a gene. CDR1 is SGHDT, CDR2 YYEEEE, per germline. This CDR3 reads CASSTGLAGETGELFF. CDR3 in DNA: TGTGCCAGCAGCACCGGACTAGCGGGAGAGACCGGGGAGCTGTTTTTT.

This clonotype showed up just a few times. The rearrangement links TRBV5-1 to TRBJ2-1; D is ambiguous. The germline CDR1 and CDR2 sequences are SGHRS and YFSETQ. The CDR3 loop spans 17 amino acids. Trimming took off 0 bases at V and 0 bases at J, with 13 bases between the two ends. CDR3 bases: TGCGCCAGCAGCTTGGCATTAGGGTCCAGCTCCTACAATGAGCAGTTCTTC. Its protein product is CASSLALGSSSYNEQFF.